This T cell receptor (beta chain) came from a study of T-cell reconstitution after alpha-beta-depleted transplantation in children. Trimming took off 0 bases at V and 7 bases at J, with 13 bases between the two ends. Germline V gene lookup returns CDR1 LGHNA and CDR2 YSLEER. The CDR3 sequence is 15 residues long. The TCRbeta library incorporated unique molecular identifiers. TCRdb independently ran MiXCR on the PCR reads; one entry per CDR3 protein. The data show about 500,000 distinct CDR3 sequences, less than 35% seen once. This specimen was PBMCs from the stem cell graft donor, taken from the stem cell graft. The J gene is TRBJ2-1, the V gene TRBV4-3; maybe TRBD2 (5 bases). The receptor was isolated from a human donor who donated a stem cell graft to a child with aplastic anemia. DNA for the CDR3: TGCGCCAGCAGCCAAGAGCCGGGAAGATGGAATGAGCAGTTCTTC. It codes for CASSQEPGRWNEQFF.